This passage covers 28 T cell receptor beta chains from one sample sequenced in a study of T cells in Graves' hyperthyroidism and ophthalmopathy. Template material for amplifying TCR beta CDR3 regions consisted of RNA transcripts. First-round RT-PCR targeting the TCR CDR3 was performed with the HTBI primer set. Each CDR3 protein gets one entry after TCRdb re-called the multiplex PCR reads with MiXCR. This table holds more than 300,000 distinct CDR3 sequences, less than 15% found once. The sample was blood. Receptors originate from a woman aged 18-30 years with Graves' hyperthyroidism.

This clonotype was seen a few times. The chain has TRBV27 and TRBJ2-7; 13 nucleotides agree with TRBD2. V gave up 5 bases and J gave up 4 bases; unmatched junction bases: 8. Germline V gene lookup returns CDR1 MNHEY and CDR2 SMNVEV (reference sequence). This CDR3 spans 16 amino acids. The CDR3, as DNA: TGTGCCAGCAGTGGGCGGACTAGCGGGAGTCAGTACGAGCAGTACTTC. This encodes CASSGRTSGSQYEQYF.

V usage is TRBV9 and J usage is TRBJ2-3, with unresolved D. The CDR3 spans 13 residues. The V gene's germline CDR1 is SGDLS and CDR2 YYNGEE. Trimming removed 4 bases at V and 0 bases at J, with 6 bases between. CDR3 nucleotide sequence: TGTGCCAGCAGCATCTCTAGCACAGATACGCAGTATTTT. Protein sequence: CASSISSTDTQYF.

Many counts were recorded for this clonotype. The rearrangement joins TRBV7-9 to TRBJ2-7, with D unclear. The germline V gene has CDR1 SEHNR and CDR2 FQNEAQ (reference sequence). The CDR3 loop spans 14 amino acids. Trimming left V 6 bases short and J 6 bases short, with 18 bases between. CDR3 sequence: CASSPILGLGEQYF. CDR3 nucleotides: TGTGCCAGCAGTCCCATTTTAGGTCTGGGCGAGCAGTACTTC.

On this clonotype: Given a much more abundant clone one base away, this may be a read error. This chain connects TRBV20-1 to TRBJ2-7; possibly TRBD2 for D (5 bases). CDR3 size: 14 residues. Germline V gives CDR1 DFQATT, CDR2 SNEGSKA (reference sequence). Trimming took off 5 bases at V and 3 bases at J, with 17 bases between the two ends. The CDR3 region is CSAAPASRNYEQYF. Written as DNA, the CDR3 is TGCAGTGCTGCCCCGGCTAGCAGGAACTACGAGCAGTACTTC.

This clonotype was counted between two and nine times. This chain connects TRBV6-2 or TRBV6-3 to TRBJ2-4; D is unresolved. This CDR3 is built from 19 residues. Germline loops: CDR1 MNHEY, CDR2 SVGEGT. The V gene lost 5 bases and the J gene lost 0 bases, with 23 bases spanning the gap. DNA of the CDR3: TGTGCCAGCAGTCAGGACCTTCTTTGGGCCCGGATAGCCAAAAACATTCAGTACTTC. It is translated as CASSQDLLWARIAKNIQYF.

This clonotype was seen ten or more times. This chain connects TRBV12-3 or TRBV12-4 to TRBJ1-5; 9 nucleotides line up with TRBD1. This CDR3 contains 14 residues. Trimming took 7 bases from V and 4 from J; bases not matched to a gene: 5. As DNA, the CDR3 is TGTGCCAGCACCGGGACAGGGCAAAATCAGCCCCAGCATTTT. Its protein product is CASTGTGQNQPQHF.

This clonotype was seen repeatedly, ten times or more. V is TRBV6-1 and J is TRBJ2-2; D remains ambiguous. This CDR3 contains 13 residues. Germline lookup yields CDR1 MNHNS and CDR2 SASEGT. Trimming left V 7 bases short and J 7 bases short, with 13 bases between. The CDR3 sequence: CASTDAARGELFF. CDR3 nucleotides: TGTGCCAGCACGGACGCCGCTCGCGGGGAGCTGTTTTTT.

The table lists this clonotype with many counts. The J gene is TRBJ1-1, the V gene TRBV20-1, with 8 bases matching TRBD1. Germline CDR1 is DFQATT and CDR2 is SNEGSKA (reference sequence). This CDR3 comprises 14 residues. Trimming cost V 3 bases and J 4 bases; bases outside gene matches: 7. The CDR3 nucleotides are TGCAGTGCTAGGGGGACAGGATCGGGCACTGAAGCTTTCTTT. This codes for CSARGTGSGTEAFF.

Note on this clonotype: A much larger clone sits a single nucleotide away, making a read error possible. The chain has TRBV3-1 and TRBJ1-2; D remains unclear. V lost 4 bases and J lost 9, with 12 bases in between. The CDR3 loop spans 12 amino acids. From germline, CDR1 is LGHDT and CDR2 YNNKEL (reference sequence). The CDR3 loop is CASSRDWSSYTF. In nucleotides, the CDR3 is TGTGCCAGCAGCCGAGATTGGAGCAGCTACACCTTC.

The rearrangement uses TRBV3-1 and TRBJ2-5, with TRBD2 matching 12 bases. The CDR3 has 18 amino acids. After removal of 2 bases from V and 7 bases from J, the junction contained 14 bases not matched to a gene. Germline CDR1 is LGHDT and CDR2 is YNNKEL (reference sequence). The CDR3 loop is CASSQLGLAGLLSGTQYF. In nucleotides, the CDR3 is TGTGCCAGCAGCCAACTCGGACTAGCGGGACTCCTGAGTGGGACCCAGTACTTC.

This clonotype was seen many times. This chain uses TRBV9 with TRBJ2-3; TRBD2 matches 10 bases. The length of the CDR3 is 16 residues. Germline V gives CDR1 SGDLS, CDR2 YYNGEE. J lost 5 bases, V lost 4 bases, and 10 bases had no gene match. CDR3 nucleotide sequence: TGTGCCAGCAGCCCCCGAGCGGGGGGGCTGGGAGATACGCAGTATTTT. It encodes CASSPRAGGLGDTQYF. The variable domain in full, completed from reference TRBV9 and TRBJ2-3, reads DSGVTQTPKHLITATGQRVTLRCSPRSGDLSVYWYQQSLDQGLQFLIQYYNGEERAKGNILERFSAQQFPDLHSELNLSSLELGDSALYFCASSPRAGGLGDTQYFGPGTRLTVL.

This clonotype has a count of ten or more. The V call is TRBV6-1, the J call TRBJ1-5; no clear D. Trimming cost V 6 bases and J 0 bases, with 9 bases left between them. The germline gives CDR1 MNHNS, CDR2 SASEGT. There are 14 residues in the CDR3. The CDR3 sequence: CASSPRDSNQPQHF. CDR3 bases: TGTGCCAGCAGCCCGCGGGATAGCAATCAGCCCCAGCATTTT.

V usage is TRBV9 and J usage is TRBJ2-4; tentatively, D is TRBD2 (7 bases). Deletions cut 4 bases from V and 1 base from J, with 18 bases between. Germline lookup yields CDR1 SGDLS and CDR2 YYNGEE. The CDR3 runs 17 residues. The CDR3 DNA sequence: TGTGCCAGCAGCTTCAACAGGGAGGGGTCGGCCAAAAACATTCAGTACTTC. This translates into CASSFNREGSAKNIQYF.

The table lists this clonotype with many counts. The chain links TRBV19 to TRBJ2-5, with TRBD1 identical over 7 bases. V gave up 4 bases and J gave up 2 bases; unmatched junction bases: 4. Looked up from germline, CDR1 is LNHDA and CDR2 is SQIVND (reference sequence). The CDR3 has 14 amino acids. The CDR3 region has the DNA TGTGCCAGTAGTAGTACAGGGGTACAAGAGACCCAGTACTTC. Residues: CASSSTGVQETQYF.

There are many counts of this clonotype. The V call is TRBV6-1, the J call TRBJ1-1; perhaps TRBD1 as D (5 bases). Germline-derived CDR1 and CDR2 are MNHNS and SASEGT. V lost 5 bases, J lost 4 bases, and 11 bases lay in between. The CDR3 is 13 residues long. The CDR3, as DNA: TGTGCCAGCAGTCCCGGAGGGGTCACTGAAGCTTTCTTT. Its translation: CASSPGGVTEAFF.

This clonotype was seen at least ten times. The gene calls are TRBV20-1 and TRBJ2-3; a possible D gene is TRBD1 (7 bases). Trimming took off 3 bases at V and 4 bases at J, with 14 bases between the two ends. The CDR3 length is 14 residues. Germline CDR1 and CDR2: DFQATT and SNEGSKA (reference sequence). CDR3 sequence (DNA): TGCAGTGCTAGGGGAGGACAGGCGGCAGATACGCAGTATTTT. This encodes CSARGGQAADTQYF.

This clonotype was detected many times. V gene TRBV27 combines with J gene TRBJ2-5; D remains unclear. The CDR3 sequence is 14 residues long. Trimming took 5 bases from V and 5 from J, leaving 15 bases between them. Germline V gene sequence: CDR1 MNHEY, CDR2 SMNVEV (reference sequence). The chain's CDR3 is CASSPTHGWETQYF. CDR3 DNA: TGTGCCAGCAGTCCAACCCACGGGTGGGAGACCCAGTACTTC.

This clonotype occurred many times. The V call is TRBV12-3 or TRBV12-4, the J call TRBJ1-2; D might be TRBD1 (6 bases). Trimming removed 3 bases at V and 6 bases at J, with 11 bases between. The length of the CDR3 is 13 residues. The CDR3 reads CASSFWPGDGYTF. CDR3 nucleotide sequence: TGTGCCAGCAGTTTTTGGCCAGGGGATGGCTACACCTTC.

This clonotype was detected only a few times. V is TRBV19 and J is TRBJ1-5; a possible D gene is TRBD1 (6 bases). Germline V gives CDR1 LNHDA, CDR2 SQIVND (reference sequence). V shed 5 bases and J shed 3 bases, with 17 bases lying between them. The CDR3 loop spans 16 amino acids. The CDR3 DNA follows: TGTGCCAGTAGTCCGGCAGGGAGGGGGAACAATCAGCCCCAGCATTTT. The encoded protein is CASSPAGRGNNQPQHF. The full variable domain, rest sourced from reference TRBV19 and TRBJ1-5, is DGGITQSPKYLFRKEGQNVTLSCEQNLNHDAMYWYRQDPGQGLRLIYYSQIVNDFQKGDIAEGYSVSREKKESFPLTVTSAQKNPTAFYLCASSPAGRGNNQPQHFGDGTRLSIL.

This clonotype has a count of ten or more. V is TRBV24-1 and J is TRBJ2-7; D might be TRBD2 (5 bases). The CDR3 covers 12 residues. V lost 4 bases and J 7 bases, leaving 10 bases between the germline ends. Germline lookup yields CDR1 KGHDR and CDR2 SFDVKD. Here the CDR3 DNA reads TGTGCCACCAGTGAAATAACGGGAGAGCAGTACTTC. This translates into CATSEITGEQYF.

CDR3 in DNA: TGTGCCACTAACGGACAGTTGAGTGAGCAGTTCTTC. It is translated as CATNGQLSEQFF. This chain links TRBV19 with TRBJ2-1; a weak D match, TRBD1 (6 bases). Germline loops: CDR1 LNHDA, CDR2 SQIVND (reference sequence). There are 12 residues in the CDR3. V shed 10 bases and J shed 9 bases, with 16 bases lying between them.

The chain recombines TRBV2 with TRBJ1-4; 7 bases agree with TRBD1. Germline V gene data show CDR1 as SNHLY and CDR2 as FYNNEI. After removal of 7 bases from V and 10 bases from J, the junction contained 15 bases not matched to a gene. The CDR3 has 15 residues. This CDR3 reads CASKKSGGQEGKLFF. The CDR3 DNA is TGTGCCAGCAAGAAATCAGGGGGGCAGGAGGGAAAACTGTTTTTT.

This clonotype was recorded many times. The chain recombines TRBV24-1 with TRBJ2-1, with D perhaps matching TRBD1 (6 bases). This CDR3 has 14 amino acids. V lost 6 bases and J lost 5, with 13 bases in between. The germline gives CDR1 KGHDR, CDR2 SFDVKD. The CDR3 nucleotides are TGTGCCACCAGTAGGGCAGGGGCAAACAATGAGCAGTTCTTC. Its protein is CATSRAGANNEQFF.

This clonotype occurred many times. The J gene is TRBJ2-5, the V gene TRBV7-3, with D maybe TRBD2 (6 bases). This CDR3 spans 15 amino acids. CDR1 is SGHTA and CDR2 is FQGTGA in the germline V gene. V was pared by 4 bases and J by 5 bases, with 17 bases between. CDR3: CASSSGLGAGETQYF. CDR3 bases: TGTGCCAGCAGCTCCGGATTAGGGGCGGGGGAGACCCAGTACTTC.

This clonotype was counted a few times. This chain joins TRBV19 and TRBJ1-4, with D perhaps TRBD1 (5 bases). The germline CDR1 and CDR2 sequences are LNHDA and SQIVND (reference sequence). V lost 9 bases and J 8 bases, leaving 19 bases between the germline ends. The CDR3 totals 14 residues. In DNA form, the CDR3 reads TGTGCCAGCCGGGGGACGAACGAAGGGGAAAAACTGTTTTTT. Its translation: CASRGTNEGEKLFF. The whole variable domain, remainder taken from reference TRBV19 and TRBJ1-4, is DGGITQSPKYLFRKEGQNVTLSCEQNLNHDAMYWYRQDPGQGLRLIYYSQIVNDFQKGDIAEGYSVSREKKESFPLTVTSAQKNPTAFYLCASRGTNEGEKLFFGSGTQLSVL.

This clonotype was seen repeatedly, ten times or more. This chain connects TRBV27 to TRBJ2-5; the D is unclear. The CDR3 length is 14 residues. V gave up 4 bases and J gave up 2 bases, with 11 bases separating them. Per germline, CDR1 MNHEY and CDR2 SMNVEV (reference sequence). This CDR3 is CASSWSGLQETQYF. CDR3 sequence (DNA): TGTGCCAGCAGTTGGAGTGGGCTTCAAGAGACCCAGTACTTC.

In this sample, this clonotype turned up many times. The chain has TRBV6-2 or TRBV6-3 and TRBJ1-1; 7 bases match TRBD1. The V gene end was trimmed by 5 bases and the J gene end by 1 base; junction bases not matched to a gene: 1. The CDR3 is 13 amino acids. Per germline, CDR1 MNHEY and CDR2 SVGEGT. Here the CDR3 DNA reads TGTGCCAGCAGTGGGGACAGGAACACTGAAGCTTTCTTT. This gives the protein CASSGDRNTEAFF.

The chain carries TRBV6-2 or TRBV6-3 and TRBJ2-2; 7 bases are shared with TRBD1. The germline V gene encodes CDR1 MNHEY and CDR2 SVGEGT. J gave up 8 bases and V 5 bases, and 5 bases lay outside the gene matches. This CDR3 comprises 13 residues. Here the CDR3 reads CASSPHRGGELFF. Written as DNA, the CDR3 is TGTGCCAGCAGTCCTCACAGGGGAGGGGAGCTGTTTTTT.